Listed below are T cell receptor beta chains from one sample, sequenced in a study of OX40 agonist ivuxolimab in advanced cancers. Profiled with immunoSEQ multiplex PCR; TCRdb holds only in-frame clones, not every one. The sample has tens of thousands of clones, 75% to 90% seen once; the top ten hold around 10%. The sample in question was CD4+ or CD8+ T cells sorted from blood, obtained in a trial of the OX40 agonist ivuxolimab. The origin of the receptors is an adult with an advanced solid tumor such as melanoma, head and neck, liver or kidney cancer. Both conserved end residues are part of each CDR3. Each record gives: D gene, clone size, V gene, J gene, CDR3 DNA, CDR3 protein. D genes are given only for firm matches. Clone sizes are given selectively: once, few, many, or a class where the clone is expanded.

d_gene: -
abundance: -
v_gene: TRBV6-4
j_gene: TRBJ1-5
CDR3nt: TGTGCCAGCAGTTTACAGGGTGGAGGTCAGCCCCAGCATTTT
CDR3aa: CASSLQGGGQPQHF

d_gene: -
abundance: -
v_gene: TRBV18
j_gene: TRBJ1-1
CDR3nt: TGTGCCAGCTCACCCCAGGGTACCACTGAAGCTTTCTTT
CDR3aa: CASSPQGTTEAFF

d_gene: TRBD1
abundance: -
v_gene: TRBV15
j_gene: TRBJ1-1
CDR3nt: TGTGCCACCAGCAGAGTTGAAGGGGGCTCTGAAGCTTTCTTT
CDR3aa: CATSRVEGGSEAFF

d_gene: -
abundance: -
v_gene: TRBV9
j_gene: TRBJ1-6
CDR3nt: TGTGCCAGCAGCGGAAAGGGGCTACCCCTCCACTTT
CDR3aa: CASSGKGLPLHF

d_gene: -
abundance: once
v_gene: TRBV5-4
j_gene: TRBJ1-2
CDR3nt: TGTGCCAGCAGCCCGGACACTAACTATGGCTACACCTTC
CDR3aa: CASSPDTNYGYTF

d_gene: -
abundance: -
v_gene: TRBV7-2
j_gene: TRBJ2-5
CDR3nt: TGTGCCAGCAGCCCGGGTATTAGCGGACCCGCAGAGACCCAGTACTTC
CDR3aa: CASSPGISGPAETQYF

d_gene: TRBD1
abundance: -
v_gene: TRBV4-2
j_gene: TRBJ2-2
CDR3nt: TGTGCCAGCAGCCAAGAGGCGGCCGGGACAGGGGTCACCGGGGAGCTGTTTTTT
CDR3aa: CASSQEAAGTGVTGELFF

d_gene: -
abundance: -
v_gene: TRBV7-2
j_gene: TRBJ1-1
CDR3nt: TGTGCCAGCAGCTTAACCAAGAACACTGAAGCTTTCTTT
CDR3aa: CASSLTKNTEAFF

d_gene: TRBD2
abundance: once
v_gene: TRBV9
j_gene: TRBJ2-3
CDR3nt: TGTGCCAGCAGCGTTACAGCGGGAGCTTCTACAGATACGCAGTATTTT
CDR3aa: CASSVTAGASTDTQYF

d_gene: -
abundance: -
v_gene: TRBV5-4
j_gene: TRBJ2-3
CDR3nt: TGTGCCAGCAGCTCAGGACGGCTTAGCACAGATACGCAGTATTTT
CDR3aa: CASSSGRLSTDTQYF

d_gene: -
abundance: -
v_gene: TRBV9
j_gene: TRBJ2-1
CDR3nt: TGTGCCAGCAGCGTTGGCATGGCCAATGAGCAGTTCTTC
CDR3aa: CASSVGMANEQFF

d_gene: -
abundance: -
v_gene: TRBV15
j_gene: TRBJ1-5
CDR3nt: TGTGCCACCAGCAGAGATACGACAGACGAAGATCAGCCCCAGCATTTT
CDR3aa: CATSRDTTDEDQPQHF

d_gene: -
abundance: -
v_gene: TRBV7-3
j_gene: TRBJ2-2
CDR3nt: TGTGCCAGCAGCTTATCCGGGGCCGGGGAGCTGTTTTTT
CDR3aa: CASSLSGAGELFF

d_gene: -
abundance: -
v_gene: TRBV6-5
j_gene: TRBJ2-3
CDR3nt: TGTGCCAGCAGTTCCCTCGACGGTTCTAGCACAGATACGCAGTATTTT
CDR3aa: CASSSLDGSSTDTQYF